One sample yielded the 8 T cell receptor beta chains listed below, sequenced in a study of blood T cell repertoires in COVID-19. TCRdb's copy holds only in-frame clones and misses some; the assay was immunoSEQ multiplex PCR. Among approximately 170,000 clones, 88% were seen once, and the ten largest hold 9%. Input material: PBMCs or T cells enriched from blood (not recorded which). These TCRs come from a woman under 30 who had recovered from COVID-19.

The V gene is TRBV11-3, the J gene TRBJ2-3, with 8 bases aligning to TRBD2. V gave up 2 bases and J gave up 6 bases; unmatched junction bases: 4. Germline V gene sequence: CDR1 SGHNT, CDR2 YENEEA. This CDR3 is 14 amino acids long. The DNA for the CDR3 is TGTGCCAGCAGCTTAACTAGCGGATCCGATACGCAGTATTTT. This codes for CASSLTSGSDTQYF.

The chain uses TRBV21-1 and TRBJ1-5; TRBD1, the table's D call, was not compared with the DNA. TRBV21-1 is marked as a pseudogene. The CDR3 is 18 amino acids. CDR3 loop: CASSKGRGRQEGNQPQHF. The CDR3 coding sequence is TGTGCCAGCAGCAAAGGTAGGGGTAGGCAGGAAGGCAATCAGCCCCAGCATTTT.

A single count supports this clone. CDR3 loop: CASSVGHLVNYGYTF. CDR3 in DNA: TGTGCCAGCAGCGTAGGACACCTTGTTAACTATGGCTACACCTTC. The chain recombines TRBV9 with TRBJ1-2; D gene uncertain. Germline V lookup: CDR1 SGDLS, CDR2 YYNGEE. Trimming stripped 0 bases from V and 1 base from J, with 10 bases between. The CDR3 runs to 15 residues. Drawing the rest from reference TRBV9 and TRBJ1-2, the complete variable domain is DSGVTQTPKHLITATGQRVTLRCSPRSGDLSVYWYQQSLDQGLQFLIQYYNGEERAKGNILERFSAQQFPDLHSELNLSSLELGDSALYFCASSVGHLVNYGYTFGSGTRLTVV.

This chain joins TRBV10-1 and TRBJ1-1; possibly TRBD1 for D (5 bases). V lost 2 bases and J lost 1, with 14 bases in between. This CDR3 region has 16 residues. Germline values: CDR1 WNHNN, CDR2 SYGVQD (reference sequence). The CDR3 loop is CASSETRPGPNTEAFF. The CDR3, as DNA: TGCGCCAGCAGTGAGACCCGGCCAGGGCCGAACACTGAAGCTTTCTTT.

V usage is TRBV10-3 and J usage is TRBJ2-7; D is unclear. V lost 3 bases and J 4 bases, leaving 7 bases between the germline ends. The CDR3 is 12 amino acids. Germline-derived CDR1 and CDR2 are ENHRY and SYGVKD. Here the CDR3 DNA reads TGTGCCATCAGTGATACATTTTACGAGCAGTACTTC. Protein sequence: CAISDTFYEQYF.

The chain combines TRBV16 with TRBJ2-7; 9 bases agree with TRBD1. CDR1 KGHSY and CDR2 FQNENV come from the germline V gene. The length of the CDR3 is 16 residues. Trimming took 3 bases from V and 5 from J; bases not matched to a gene: 11. CDR3 protein: CASSQTGTGNRDEQYF. For the CDR3, the DNA is TGTGCCAGCAGCCAGACCGGGACAGGGAATCGCGACGAGCAGTACTTC.

V usage is TRBV7-3 and J usage is TRBJ1-1, with D hard to call. V was cut by 0 bases and J by 3 bases, with 8 bases left in between. CDR1 SGHTA and CDR2 FQGTGA come from the germline V gene. The CDR3 length is 14 residues. As DNA, the CDR3 is TGTGCCAGCAGCTTAACCCCGGGAGACACTGAAGCTTTCTTT. This sequence encodes CASSLTPGDTEAFF.

This chain links TRBV5-5 with TRBJ2-7; TRBD1 agrees at 8 bases. This CDR3 contains 15 residues. Per the germline V gene, CDR1 is SGHKS and CDR2 is YYEKEE (reference sequence). With V trimmed by 0 bases and J by 3 bases, 5 bases remained unmatched. The CDR3 DNA sequence: TGTGCCAGCAGCTTGGGATCAGGGGGCAGCTACGAGCAGTACTTC. Translated: CASSLGSGGSYEQYF.